This entry lists 20 T cell receptor beta chains sequenced from one sample in a study of blood T cells in healthy people across ages. Together with a sample-barcoded 5' primer, a J-beta primer mix was included in a second PCR lasting 7 to 11 cycles. TCRdb re-called the 5' RACE reads with MiXCR, one entry per CDR3 protein. The profile shows 760,000 or so distinct CDR3 sequences, approximately 25% of them singletons. The same sample was also studied in work on T cells of mothers and their children.

The sequenced sample consisted of blood. Receptor source: a boy between 10 and 17 years old in good health.

In its sample, this clonotype was seen a few times. The chain is built from TRBV12-3 or TRBV12-4 and TRBJ2-4; 10 bases fit TRBD2. V was clipped by 5 bases and J by 14 bases; unmatched bases: 6. The CDR3 has 12 residues. The CDR3 region has the DNA TGTGCCAGCAGTCGCCATCTAGCGGGGGAGTACTTC. Its translation: CASSRHLAGEYF.

This clonotype was seen a few times. The chain carries TRBV2 and TRBJ2-2; D uncertain. From germline, CDR1 is SNHLY and CDR2 FYNNEI. This CDR3 is 13 amino acids long. Trimming left V 4 bases short and J 3 bases short, with 6 bases between. The CDR3 DNA is TGTGCCAGCAGTGCTTTAGACACCGGGGAGCTGTTTTTT. It specifies CASSALDTGELFF.

In its sample, this clonotype was seen a few times. The V call is TRBV5-1, the J call TRBJ2-5; no firm D call. Germline V gene lookup returns CDR1 SGHRS and CDR2 YFSETQ. The CDR3 has 12 amino acids. The V and J ends lost 1 base and 4 bases respectively, with 5 bases between them. CDR3 protein: CASSLMPETQYF. Here the CDR3 DNA reads TGCGCCAGCAGCTTGATGCCAGAGACCCAGTACTTC.

This chain connects TRBV29-1 to TRBJ2-5; 11 nucleotides line up with TRBD2. The end of the DNA aligns better with TRBJ2-1, so the J call may be wrong. Germline V gene data show CDR1 as SQVTM and CDR2 as ANQGSEA. The CDR3 runs to 17 residues. The CDR3 protein is CSVRTVAGGPGRGEQFF. CDR3 bases: TGCAGCGTTAGGACCGTAGCGGGAGGGCCGGGGAGGGGTGAGCAGTTCTTC.

This clonotype occurred many times. The rearrangement uses TRBV2 and TRBJ2-2; TRBD2 agrees at 12 bases. This CDR3 spans 15 amino acids. The germline V gene has CDR1 SNHLY and CDR2 FYNNEI. Trimming cost V 5 bases and J 7 bases; bases outside gene matches: 5. The CDR3 coding sequence is TGTGCCAGCAGTCCACTAGCGGGAGGTGGCGGGGAGCTGTTTTTT. It encodes CASSPLAGGGGELFF.

This clonotype was observed a handful of times. The V and J genes are TRBV7-9 and TRBJ2-5; D might be TRBD1 (5 bases). The last part of the DNA fits TRBJ2-1 better; the J call may be wrong. The CDR3 loop spans 17 amino acids. Germline-derived CDR1 and CDR2 are SEHNR and FQNEAQ (reference sequence). DNA of the CDR3: TGTGCCAGCAGCTTAGTTTTAGGGGCAGTGGCTGACAATGAGCAGTTCTTC. Translated, it gives CASSLVLGAVADNEQFF.

The chain combines TRBV2 with TRBJ2-1, with 9 bases matching TRBD1. The end of the DNA is better explained by TRBJ2-7, so the J call may be wrong. Germline V gene sequence: CDR1 SNHLY, CDR2 FYNNEI. This CDR3 region has 15 residues. The CDR3 sequence: CASRIFRTGDYEQYF. Written as DNA, the CDR3 is TGTGCCAGCAGAATTTTCCGGACAGGGGATTACGAGCAGTACTTC.

This clonotype was detected a few times. V is TRBV28 and J is TRBJ2-1, with D unclear. This CDR3 contains 16 residues. Germline assignment: CDR1 MDHEN and CDR2 SYDVKM. V lost 7 bases and J 1 base, leaving 17 bases between the germline ends. CDR3 coding DNA: TGTGCCAGCAAAAAGTTGGCCGGACGTTCCTACAATGAGCAGTTCTTC. It yields the protein CASKKLAGRSYNEQFF.

This chain links TRBV28 with TRBJ2-2; a possible D gene is TRBD1 (5 bases). The CDR3 runs 15 residues. Trimming removed 2 bases from V and 2 bases from J, with 9 bases in between. Germline V gives CDR1 MDHEN, CDR2 SYDVKM. CDR3 amino acids: CASSLVTGNTGELFF. In DNA, the CDR3 is TGTGCCAGCAGTTTAGTAACAGGAAACACCGGGGAGCTGTTTTTT.

This clonotype was observed a few times. The V and J genes are TRBV12-3 or TRBV12-4 and TRBJ2-4, with 9 bases fitting TRBD2. The CDR3 spans 14 residues. With 5 bases clipped from V and 9 bases from J, the junction kept 8 bases outside the gene matches. CDR3 sequence (DNA): TGTGCCAGCAGTCGCGGGAGGGAGTACGTCATTCAGTACTTC. This encodes CASSRGREYVIQYF.

The V gene is TRBV29-1, the J gene TRBJ1-1; D perhaps matches TRBD1 (6 bases). V was cut by 8 bases and J by 2 bases, with 21 bases left in between. The germline gives CDR1 SQVTM, CDR2 ANQGSEA. The CDR3 totals 15 residues. CDR3 region: CSFATGKGVNTEAFF. The CDR3 nucleotides read TGCAGCTTCGCTACAGGGAAGGGGGTTAACACTGAAGCTTTCTTT. Variable domain in full (rest from reference TRBV29-1 and TRBJ1-1): SAVISQKPSRDICQRGTSLTIQCQVDSQVTMMFWYRQQPGQSLTLIATANQGSEATYESGFVIDKFPISRPNLTFSTLTVSNMSPEDSSIYLCSFATGKGVNTEAFFGQGTRLTVV.

The chain uses TRBV6-1 and TRBJ2-7, with 8 bases aligning to TRBD2. V dropped 6 bases and J dropped 2; count of bases not matched to a gene: 12. The CDR3 spans 16 residues. Germline V gene sequence: CDR1 MNHNS, CDR2 SASEGT. CDR3 coding DNA: TGTGCCAGCAGGCAAGCCCATAGCGGGATAACCTACGAGCAGTACTTC. Residues: CASRQAHSGITYEQYF.

This clonotype was counted a few times. The chain uses TRBV29-1 and TRBJ1-5, with D possibly matching TRBD1 (5 bases). The V gene's germline CDR1 is SQVTM and CDR2 ANQGSEA. This CDR3 contains 15 residues. V gave up 2 bases and J gave up 5 bases, with 16 bases separating them. The CDR3 region is CSVERRGGIDQPQHF. The CDR3 DNA reads as TGCAGCGTTGAAAGGCGGGGGGGGATCGATCAGCCCCAGCATTTT.

The chain links TRBV20-1 to TRBJ2-7; 9 nucleotides match TRBD2. The CDR3 totals 15 residues. The V gene's germline CDR1 is DFQATT and CDR2 SNEGSKA (reference sequence). With 5 bases clipped from V and 2 bases from J, the junction kept 10 bases outside the gene matches. The CDR3 region has the DNA TGCAGTGCTCTCAGCGTGACTAGCGGCACCTACGAGCAGTACTTC. This encodes CSALSVTSGTYEQYF.

The rearrangement links TRBV21-1 to TRBJ2-7; the table's TRBD1 call for D was not verified on the DNA. TRBV21-1 is given as a pseudogene. The length of the CDR3 is 16 residues. CDR3 bases: TGTGCCAGCAGCAAAGAGGCTACAGGGAAGGACTACGAGCAGTACTTC. Translating it yields CASSKEATGKDYEQYF.

This clonotype was counted a few times. The chain carries TRBV5-1 and TRBJ2-1; 10 bases align to TRBD2. V trimming: 3 bases; J trimming: 2 bases; junction bases outside the gene matches: 5. The V gene's germline CDR1 is SGHRS and CDR2 YFSETQ. The CDR3 sequence is 16 residues long. As DNA, the CDR3 is TGCGCCAGCAGCTCCGGGACTAGCGCAGCCTACAATGAGCAGTTCTTC. Its protein is CASSSGTSAAYNEQFF. Looking up the rest from reference TRBV5-1 and TRBJ2-1 gives the full variable domain: KAGVTQTPRYLIKTRGQQVTLSCSPISGHRSVSWYQQTPGQGLQFLFEYFSETQRNKGNFPGRFSGRQFSNSRSEMNVSTLELGDSALYLCASSSGTSAAYNEQFFGPGTRLTVL.

Only a few counts were recorded for this clonotype. The chain is built from TRBV5-5 and TRBJ1-1; no reliable D call. Germline values: CDR1 SGHKS, CDR2 YYEKEE (reference sequence). V lost 0 bases, J lost 7 bases, and 16 bases lay in between. The CDR3 loop spans 15 amino acids. CDR3 in amino acids: CASSLGVGYDGEAFF. In nucleotides, the CDR3 is TGTGCCAGCAGCTTGGGGGTGGGTTACGACGGTGAAGCTTTCTTT.

The chain joins TRBV5-1 to TRBJ2-7, with D possibly TRBD1 on 6 matching bases. The CDR3 is made up of 15 amino acids. Germline V lookup: CDR1 SGHRS, CDR2 YFSETQ. V dropped 1 base and J dropped 6 bases, with 17 bases sitting between them. The chain's CDR3 is CASSLQQGNVGEQYF. In DNA form, the CDR3 reads TGCGCCAGCAGCTTGCAACAGGGTAATGTGGGCGAGCAGTACTTC. The variable domain in full, with the rest retrieved from reference TRBV5-1 and TRBJ2-7, is KAGVTQTPRYLIKTRGQQVTLSCSPISGHRSVSWYQQTPGQGLQFLFEYFSETQRNKGNFPGRFSGRQFSNSRSEMNVSTLELGDSALYLCASSLQQGNVGEQYFGPGTRLTVT.

This clonotype was counted a few times. V and J are TRBV28 and TRBJ2-5; TRBD2 aligns across 11 bases. Per the germline V gene, CDR1 is MDHEN and CDR2 is SYDVKM. This CDR3 is 16 amino acids long. Trimming removed 4 bases from V and 2 bases from J; junction bases left unmatched: 6. CDR3 coding DNA: TGTGCCAGCAGTTCTCGGGGACTAGCGGATCAAGAGACCCAGTACTTC. Amino acid sequence: CASSSRGLADQETQYF.

The chain couples TRBV4-3 to TRBJ1-2, with D unclear. This CDR3 spans 14 amino acids. Germline loops: CDR1 LGHNA, CDR2 YSLEER. V was trimmed by 3 bases and J by 5 bases, leaving 13 bases between them. CDR3 protein: CASSHPTVGYGYTF. CDR3 in DNA: TGCGCCAGCAGCCATCCGACCGTCGGTTATGGCTACACCTTC.